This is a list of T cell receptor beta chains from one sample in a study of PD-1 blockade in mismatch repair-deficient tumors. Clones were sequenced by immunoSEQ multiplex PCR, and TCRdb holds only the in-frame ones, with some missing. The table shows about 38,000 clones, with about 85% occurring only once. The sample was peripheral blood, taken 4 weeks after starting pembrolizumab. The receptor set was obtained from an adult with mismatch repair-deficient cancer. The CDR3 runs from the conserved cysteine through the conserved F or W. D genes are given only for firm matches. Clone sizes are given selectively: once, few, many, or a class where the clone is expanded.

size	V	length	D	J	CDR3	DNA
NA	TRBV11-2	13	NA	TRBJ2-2	CASSLAGAGELFF	TGTGCCAGCAGCTTAGCCGGGGCCGGGGAGCTGTTTTTT
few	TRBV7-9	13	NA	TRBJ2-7	CASSLGTHYEQYF	TGTGCCAGCAGCTTAGGGACCCACTACGAGCAGTACTTC
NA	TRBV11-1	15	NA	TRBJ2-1	CASSLEGPGGNEQFF	TGTGCCAGCAGCTTAGAAGGGCCAGGAGGCAATGAGCAGTTCTTC
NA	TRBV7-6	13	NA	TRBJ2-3	CASSLDVTDTQYF	TGTGCCAGCAGCTTAGATGTAACAGATACGCAGTATTTT
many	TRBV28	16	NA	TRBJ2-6	CASSLGSPSGANVLTF	TGTGCCAGCAGTTTAGGCAGTCCCTCTGGGGCCAACGTCCTGACTTTC
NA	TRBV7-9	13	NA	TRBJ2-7	CASSPRGEYEQYF	TGTGCCAGCAGTCCTCGTGGGGAATACGAGCAGTACTTC
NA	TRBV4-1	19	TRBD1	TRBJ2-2	CASSQDKRLDRTNTGELFF	TGCGCCAGCAGCCAGGATAAAAGATTGGACAGGACTAACACCGGGGAGCTGTTTTTT
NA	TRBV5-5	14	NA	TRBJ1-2	CASSRPGGNYGYTF	TGTGCCAGCAGCCGCCCCGGGGGCAACTATGGCTACACCTTC
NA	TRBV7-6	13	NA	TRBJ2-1	CASSLAQYNEQFF	TGTGCCAGCAGCTTGGCCCAATACAATGAGCAGTTCTTC
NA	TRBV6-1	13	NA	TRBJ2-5	CASSRVRIETQYF	TGTGCCAGCAGTCGGGTGAGGATTGAGACCCAGTACTTC
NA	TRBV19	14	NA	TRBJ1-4	CASSSRDSNEKLFF	TGTGCCAGTAGTTCCAGGGATTCTAATGAAAAACTGTTTTTT
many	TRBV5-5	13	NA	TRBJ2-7	CASSLGRVYEQYF	TGTGCCAGCAGCTTGGGCAGGGTATACGAGCAGTACTTC
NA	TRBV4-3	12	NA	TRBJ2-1	CASSLSYNEQFF	TGCGCCAGCAGTCTATCCTACAATGAGCAGTTCTTC
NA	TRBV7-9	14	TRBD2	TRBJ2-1	CASSLGREPNEQFF	TGTGCCAGCAGCTTAGGGCGGGAGCCCAATGAGCAGTTCTTC
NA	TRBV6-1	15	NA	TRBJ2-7	CASSEGESPSYEQYF	TGTGCCAGCAGTGAAGGGGAGTCTCCCTCCTACGAGCAGTACTTC
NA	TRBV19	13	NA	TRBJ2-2	CASSWLDTGELFF	TGTGCCAGTAGTTGGTTGGACACCGGGGAGCTGTTTTTT
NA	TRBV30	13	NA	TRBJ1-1	CAWSWRGGGEAFF	TGTGCCTGGAGTTGGAGAGGCGGGGGTGAAGCTTTCTTT
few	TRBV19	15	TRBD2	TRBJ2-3	CASSKISGSTDTQYF	TGTGCCAGTAGTAAGATTAGCGGGAGCACAGATACGCAGTATTTT
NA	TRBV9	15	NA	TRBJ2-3	CASSVEEALPDTQYF	TGTGCCAGCAGCGTCGAGGAGGCCCTCCCAGATACGCAGTATTTT
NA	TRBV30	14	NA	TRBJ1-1	CAWSSGRLNTEAFF	TGTGCCTGGAGTTCAGGACGGTTGAACACTGAAGCTTTCTTT
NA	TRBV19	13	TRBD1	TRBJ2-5	CASSSRDSRPQYF	TGTGCCAGTAGTAGCCGGGACAGCCGTCCCCAGTACTTC
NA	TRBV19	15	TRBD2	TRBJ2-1	CASSIFSGSSYEQFF	TGTGCCAGTAGTATTTTTAGCGGGAGTTCTTATGAGCAGTTCTTC
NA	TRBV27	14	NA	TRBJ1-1	CASTYPGQNTEAFF	TGTGCCAGCACCTATCCCGGACAGAACACTGAAGCTTTCTTT
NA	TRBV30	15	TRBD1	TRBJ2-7	CAWTDRVGISYEQYF	TGTGCCTGGACAGACAGGGTTGGGATTTCGTACGAGCAGTACTTC
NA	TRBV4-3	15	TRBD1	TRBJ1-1	CASSQGPGGGDEAFF	TGCGCCAGCAGCCAAGGACCAGGGGGCGGGGATGAAGCTTTCTTT
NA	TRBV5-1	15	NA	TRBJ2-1	CASIPGVSGDNEQFF	TGCGCCAGCATCCCTGGAGTATCGGGGGACAATGAGCAGTTCTTC
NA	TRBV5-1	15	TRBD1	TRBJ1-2	CASSTRGTGGDGYTF	TGCGCCAGCAGCACGCGAGGGACAGGGGGGGATGGCTACACCTTC
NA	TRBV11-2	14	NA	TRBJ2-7	CASRLLQSGYEQYF	TGTGCCAGCAGGCTTCTACAGTCCGGCTACGAGCAGTACTTC